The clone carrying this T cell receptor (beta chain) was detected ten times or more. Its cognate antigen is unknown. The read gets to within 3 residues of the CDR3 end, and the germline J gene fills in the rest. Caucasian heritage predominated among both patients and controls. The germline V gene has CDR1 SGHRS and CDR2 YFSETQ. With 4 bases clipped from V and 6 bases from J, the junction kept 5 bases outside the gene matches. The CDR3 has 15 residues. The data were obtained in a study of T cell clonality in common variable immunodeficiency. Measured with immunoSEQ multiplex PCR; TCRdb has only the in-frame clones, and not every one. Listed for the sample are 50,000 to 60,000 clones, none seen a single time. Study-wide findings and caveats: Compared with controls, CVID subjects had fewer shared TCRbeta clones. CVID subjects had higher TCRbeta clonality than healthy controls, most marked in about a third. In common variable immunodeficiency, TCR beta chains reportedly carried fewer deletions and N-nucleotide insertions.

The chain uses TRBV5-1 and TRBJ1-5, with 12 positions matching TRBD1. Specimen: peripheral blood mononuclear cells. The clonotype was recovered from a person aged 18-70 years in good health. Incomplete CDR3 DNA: TGCGCCAGCAGCGAGGGGACAGGGGGCGTTCAGCCC. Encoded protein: CASSEGTGGVQP. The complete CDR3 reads CASSEGTGGVQPQHF.